This TCR beta chain was sequenced for a study of blood T cells in healthy people across ages. After removal of 7 bases from V and 7 bases from J, the junction contained 8 bases not matched to a gene. CDR1 and CDR2 (germline): SNHLY, FYNNEI. The CDR3 is 14 amino acids. Regarding this clonotype: No antigen is known for it.

A second PCR of 7 to 11 cycles used a sample-barcoded 5' primer and a J-beta primer mix. Template switching added a 12-random-nucleotide identifier to every cDNA molecule. TCRdb analysed the 5' RACE reads with MiXCR anew, one entry per CDR3 protein. The sample shows 1,300,000 or so distinct CDR3 sequences, approximately 59% of them seen only once. Whole-study findings and limits: When one million T cells were used, diversity estimates were thought to be underestimates. Researchers said unsorted PBMCs prevented a conclusive naive versus antigen-experienced comparison. Donors of long life had a larger count of naive CD4+ cells and greater diversity than aged donors.

The sequencing sample was made of blood. The rearrangement uses TRBV2 and TRBJ2-1; 9 bases fit TRBD2. This TCR was sampled from a man younger than 35 in good health. The CDR3, as DNA: TGTGCCAGCAATCGCGGGGGGGCAAGGAATGAGCAGTTCTTC. This sequence encodes CASNRGGARNEQFF.